Following are 26 T cell receptor beta chains from one sample sequenced in a study of post-analysis software for immune sequencing data. Study-level findings and limits: There were several TRBV segments more frequent in patients than controls, and TRBV5-6, TRBV5-1 and TRBV20-1 were among them.

Their specific antigens are unknown. Libraries were made from TCR beta cDNA, and they carried unique molecular identifiers. TCRdb called the PCR reads again in MiXCR, with one record for every CDR3 protein. The table has roughly 400,000 distinct CDR3 sequences, 39% seen once. The specimen was blood. The source is a girl aged 2 to 9 with multiple sclerosis.

This clonotype was recorded only once. The chain is built from TRBV6-5 and TRBJ2-7; tentatively, D is TRBD2 (6 bases). CDR3 size: 17 residues. The V gene's germline CDR1 is MNHEY and CDR2 SVGAGI. V lost 0 bases and J lost 3, with 18 bases in between. The CDR3 is CASSYSIGGSARYEQYF. The CDR3 bases are TGTGCCAGCAGTTACTCGATTGGGGGGTCGGCCCGCTACGAGCAGTACTTC.

This chain links TRBV5-8 with TRBJ2-3; D call uncertain. This CDR3 region has 15 residues. The ends were cut back, 4 bases at V and 2 bases at J, with 14 bases in the middle. The V gene's germline CDR1 is SGHTS and CDR2 YDEGEE. CDR3 amino acids: CASSPWAHFTDTQYF. The CDR3 bases are TGTGCCAGCAGCCCATGGGCCCACTTCACAGATACGCAGTATTTT.

The rearrangement links TRBV20-1 to TRBJ2-5; 9 bases line up with TRBD1. The end of the DNA aligns better with TRBJ2-7, so the J call may be wrong. CDR3 length equals 15 residues. The V gene's germline CDR1 is DFQATT and CDR2 SNEGSKA (reference sequence). DNA of the CDR3: TGCAGTGCTCTGGGTGCTGGACAGGGGTGGGGCGAGCAGTACTTC. Encoded protein: CSALGAGQGWGEQYF.

This clonotype was recorded a few times. CDR3 residues: CASSLKDRDRVPYEQYF. CDR3 DNA: TGTGCCAGCAGTCTAAAAGACCGGGACAGGGTTCCATACGAGCAGTACTTC. The chain combines TRBV12-3 or TRBV12-4 with TRBJ2-7, with TRBD1 matching 9 bases. The CDR3 has 17 residues. V shed 5 bases, J shed 4 bases, and the junction held 15 bases outside the gene matches.

This chain joins TRBV14 and TRBJ2-3, with D unresolved. The CDR3 totals 13 residues. Trimming took off 0 bases at V and 5 bases at J, with 6 bases between the two ends. The V gene's germline CDR1 is SGHDN and CDR2 FVKESK. CDR3 in amino acids: CASSQEWGDTQYF. The CDR3 nucleotides are TGTGCCAGCAGCCAAGAGTGGGGAGATACGCAGTATTTT.

This sequence joins TRBV6-6 and TRBJ1-2; weak D call: TRBD1 (6 bases). V lost 6 bases to trimming and J lost 4 bases, with 12 bases between them. Germline loops: CDR1 MNHNY, CDR2 SVGAGI (reference sequence). This CDR3 has 13 amino acids. CDR3 loop: CASSGQTLYGYTF. CDR3 nucleotides: TGTGCCAGCAGCGGACAGACCCTCTATGGCTACACCTTC.

This clonotype appeared once. The rearrangement links TRBV20-1 to TRBJ2-1; TRBD2 matches at 12 bases. J lost 9 bases, V lost 4 bases, and 7 bases had no gene match. The CDR3 runs to 14 residues. CDR1 and CDR2 from the germline V gene are DFQATT and SNEGSKA (reference sequence). The CDR3 DNA sequence: TGCAGTGCTATTCTAGCGGGAGGGCCGAGTGAGCAGTTCTTC. Its protein is CSAILAGGPSEQFF.

The chain joins TRBV2 to TRBJ2-4; D might be TRBD1 or TRBD2, each matching 5 bases. The DNA end favors TRBJ2-7, so the J call may be wrong. The CDR3 runs 16 residues. Germline CDR1 reads SNHLY; CDR2 reads FYNNEI. The CDR3 loop is CASSDQTGPFSYEQYF. CDR3 bases: TGTGCCAGCAGTGATCAGACGGGACCTTTCTCCTACGAGCAGTACTTC.

Only one count was recorded for this clonotype. This chain connects TRBV12-3 or TRBV12-4 to TRBJ1-1; no clear D. V was cut by 2 bases and J by 6 bases, with 10 bases left in between. The CDR3 consists of 13 residues. The CDR3 bases are TGTGCCAGCAGTTTACGGAACAGACCTGAAGCTTTCTTT. It encodes CASSLRNRPEAFF.

This clonotype was recorded a few times. For the CDR3, the DNA is TGCAGTGCTAGAGATTACGGCTCGGCGGGAGGACTCTACAATGAGCAGTTCTTC. This sequence encodes CSARDYGSAGGLYNEQFF. The gene calls are TRBV20-1 and TRBJ2-1; 8 positions match TRBD2. V gave up 0 bases and J gave up 3 bases; unmatched junction bases: 13. The CDR3 is made up of 18 amino acids. Germline V gives CDR1 DFQATT, CDR2 SNEGSKA (reference sequence).

This clonotype was picked up a small number of times. The chain joins TRBV6-2 or TRBV6-3 to TRBJ2-4; D gene ambiguous. Germline V CDR1 and CDR2: MNHEY, SVGEGT. V lost 3 bases, J lost 6 bases, and 6 bases lay in between. The CDR3 totals 12 residues. The CDR3 sequence: CASSYGSNIQYF. The DNA for the CDR3 is TGTGCCAGCAGTTATGGGTCAAACATTCAGTACTTC.

A few counts support this clonotype. The rearrangement joins TRBV12-3 or TRBV12-4 to TRBJ2-7; D remains ambiguous. This CDR3 region has 12 residues. Trimming left V 5 bases short and J 3 bases short, with 8 bases between. The CDR3 DNA follows: TGTGCCAGCAGTAGTAGGGACTACGAGCAGTACTTC. Residues: CASSSRDYEQYF.

The chain employs TRBV29-1 and TRBJ1-2; TRBD1 is a possible D gene (5 bases). Germline V lookup: CDR1 SQVTM, CDR2 ANQGSEA. V lost 6 bases and J lost 3, with 14 bases in between. CDR3 size: 13 residues. The CDR3 here is CSVDPRGDYGYTF. The CDR3 bases are TGCAGCGTGGATCCAAGGGGTGACTATGGCTACACCTTC.

V and J are TRBV7-2 and TRBJ2-7, with 10 bases fitting TRBD2. The V segment lost 2 bases and the J segment 10 bases; nucleotides outside the gene matches: 14. The CDR3 is 16 amino acids. CDR1 and CDR2 from the germline V gene are SGHTA and FQGNSA. The CDR3 loop reads CASSLSIAGGQATQYF. CDR3 coding DNA: TGTGCCAGCAGCTTATCGATAGCGGGAGGACAAGCCACCCAGTACTTC.

This sequence joins TRBV28 and TRBJ2-3; tentative D call: TRBD2 (7 bases). CDR1 MDHEN and CDR2 SYDVKM come from the germline V gene. The V end lost 7 bases, the J end lost 6 bases, and 14 bases lay between the germline ends. The CDR3 has 13 residues. This CDR3 is CASTRGGADTQYF. Here the CDR3 DNA reads TGTGCCAGCACTCGAGGGGGGGCCGATACGCAGTATTTT. The whole variable domain, filled in from reference TRBV28 and TRBJ2-3, reads DVKVTQSSRYLVKRTGEKVFLECVQDMDHENMFWYRQDPGLGLRLIYFSYDVKMKEKGDIPEGYSVSREKKERFSLILESASTNQTSMYLCASTRGGADTQYFGPGTRLTVL.

This clonotype occurred many times. This sequence joins TRBV11-2 and TRBJ2-7; 13 nucleotides match TRBD2. CDR3 length: 15 residues. J was trimmed by 2 bases and V by 5 bases; bases with no gene match: 3. Germline CDR1 reads SGHAT; CDR2 reads FQNNGV. The chain's CDR3 is CASSPGTSGTYEQYF. In DNA, the CDR3 is TGTGCCAGCAGCCCCGGGACTAGCGGGACCTACGAGCAGTACTTC.

This clonotype came up a few times. The rearrangement links TRBV28 to TRBJ1-6; D is unclear. The CDR3 contains 14 residues. With 6 bases removed from V and 7 bases from J, the gap between germline ends came to 13 bases. Germline V gives CDR1 MDHEN, CDR2 SYDVKM. In DNA, the CDR3 is TGTGCCAGCAGCCGCCCCGTTAACAATTCACCCCTCCACTTT. Translated, it gives CASSRPVNNSPLHF.

This chain connects TRBV28 to TRBJ1-2, with TRBD1 as a possible D gene (5 bases). Trimming removed 6 bases from V and 5 bases from J, with 16 bases in between. The germline V gene has CDR1 MDHEN and CDR2 SYDVKM. The CDR3 length is 14 residues. CDR3 loop: CASRIGGTGYGYTF. Written as DNA, the CDR3 is TGTGCCAGCAGAATCGGAGGGACCGGGTATGGCTACACCTTC.

The CDR3 region has the DNA TGTGCCAGCAGCCTGCAGGGTGGGAATAATGAAAAACTGTTTTTT. It translates to CASSLQGGNNEKLFF. The gene calls are TRBV5-6 and TRBJ1-4, with D possibly being TRBD1 (5 bases). The germline V gene encodes CDR1 SGHDT and CDR2 YYEEEE. The CDR3 loop spans 15 amino acids. Trimming shortened V by 4 bases and J by 4 bases, and 14 bases separated the two germline ends.

As concerns this clonotype: The germline gene is not matched at one end of the junction; a read error may be the cause. The chain joins TRBV27 to TRBJ2-5; no clear D gene. Germline assignment: CDR1 MNHEY and CDR2 SMNVEV (reference sequence). This CDR3 has 13 residues. The CDR3 DNA reads TGTGTCAGCAGTGGAAGTATCGGTTCCGGGCAGTACTTC. This gives the protein CVSSGSIGSGQYF.

The J gene is TRBJ2-7, the V gene TRBV27, with unresolved D. V was shortened by 3 bases and J by 4 bases, with 13 bases between the two germline ends. The CDR3 totals 14 residues. CDR1 and CDR2 from the germline V gene are MNHEY and SMNVEV (reference sequence). CDR3 region: CASSFQHGSYEQYF. In DNA form, the CDR3 reads TGTGCCAGCAGTTTTCAACACGGAAGTTACGAGCAGTACTTC.

In its sample, this clonotype was seen a few times. This chain connects TRBV5-1 to TRBJ2-7; possibly TRBD2 for D (5 bases). The J call could be wrong; TRBJ2-5 is a better fit for the DNA end. From germline, CDR1 is SGHRS and CDR2 YFSETQ. The CDR3 spans 17 residues. DNA of the CDR3: TGCGCCAGCAGCTTGGGTCGTAGCGCCCAAGGCGGGGAGACCCAGTACTTC. The encoded protein is CASSLGRSAQGGETQYF.

In this sample, this clonotype turned up a few times. This chain uses TRBV5-5 with TRBJ2-1, with D perhaps matching TRBD1 or TRBD2 (5 bases each). The CDR3 runs to 16 residues. Germline CDR1 SGHKS, CDR2 YYEKEE (reference sequence). V lost 0 bases and J lost 4, with 14 bases in between. CDR3 bases: TGTGCCAGCAGCTTGGTTCCAGGGACCTGGTACAATGAGCAGTTCTTC. It specifies CASSLVPGTWYNEQFF.

The chain is built from TRBV7-6 and TRBJ1-5; no clear D gene. Germline CDR1 reads SGHVS; CDR2 reads FNYEAQ. The CDR3 is made up of 14 amino acids. The germline V and J ends were trimmed by 5 bases and 7 bases, with 15 bases remaining between them. Here the CDR3 reads CASSLNREGQPQHF. CDR3 DNA: TGTGCCAGCAGCCTTAACAGAGAGGGACAGCCCCAGCATTTT.

This clonotype was observed a few times. The chain has TRBV28 and TRBJ2-1; 7 nucleotides match TRBD2. This CDR3 comprises 17 residues. V shed 3 bases, J shed 9 bases, and the junction held 17 bases outside the gene matches. Germline V CDR1 and CDR2: MDHEN, SYDVKM. The CDR3 region has the DNA TGTGCCAGCAGTTTTCACGGGAGGACGGCGGTTAGGGGTGAGCAGTTCTTC. It encodes CASSFHGRTAVRGEQFF.

This clonotype has just one count. The germline gene is not matched at one end of the junction; a read error may be the cause. This rearrangement joins TRBV5-6 to TRBJ2-6; the D gene is possibly TRBD1 (5 bases). The CDR3 totals 14 residues. Germline V gene sequence: CDR1 SGHDT, CDR2 YYEEEE. The CDR3 DNA follows: TGTGCCAGCAGATCTCTCTCTGGGGCCAACGTCCGGACTTTC. It translates to CASRSLSGANVRTF.